This T cell receptor (beta chain) was captured in a study of CD8 T cells in ankylosing spondylitis. TCRdb itself ran the 5' RACE reads through MiXCR, one entry per CDR3 protein. Of under 150,000 distinct CDR3 sequences listed, roughly 13% are singletons. Germline loops: CDR1 SGHAT, CDR2 FQNNGV. The length of the CDR3 is 14 residues. Deletions cut 7 bases from V and 8 bases from J, with 20 bases between. The sequenced sample consisted of blood, either unsorted or a sorted T cell fraction (not recorded which). The chain recombines TRBV11-2 with TRBJ1-2, with D hard to call. This sequence was found in a female donor with ankylosing spondylitis or in good health (not recorded which). The CDR3 reads CASTPTQAPGGYTF. The CDR3 coding sequence is TGTGCCAGCACCCCTACTCAGGCCCCGGGGGGCTACACCTTC.